Detailed here is one TCR beta chain. Method: immunoSEQ multiplex PCR; TCRdb's copy keeps in-frame clones and lacks some. The repertoire includes approximately 280,000 clones, around 85% of them detected once, and about 5.7% sits in the top ten. The sample is drawn from a study of blood T cell repertoires in COVID-19. Germline CDR1 is SNHLY and CDR2 is FYNNEI. Unmatched junction bases numbered 6, after V lost 11 bases and J lost 8 bases. This CDR3 contains 11 residues. Symptom resolution, clearance, or two negative PCRs marked the recovered donors of Cohort 3. The clonotype was recovered from a woman between 40 and 55 years old who had recovered from COVID-19. The chain recombines TRBV2 with TRBJ1-2; 9 positions agree with TRBD1. Sequenced sample: PBMCs or T cells enriched from blood (not recorded which). CDR3 DNA: TGTGCCGAACAGGGGGCCGGGGGCTACACCTTC. Its protein product is CAEQGAGGYTF.